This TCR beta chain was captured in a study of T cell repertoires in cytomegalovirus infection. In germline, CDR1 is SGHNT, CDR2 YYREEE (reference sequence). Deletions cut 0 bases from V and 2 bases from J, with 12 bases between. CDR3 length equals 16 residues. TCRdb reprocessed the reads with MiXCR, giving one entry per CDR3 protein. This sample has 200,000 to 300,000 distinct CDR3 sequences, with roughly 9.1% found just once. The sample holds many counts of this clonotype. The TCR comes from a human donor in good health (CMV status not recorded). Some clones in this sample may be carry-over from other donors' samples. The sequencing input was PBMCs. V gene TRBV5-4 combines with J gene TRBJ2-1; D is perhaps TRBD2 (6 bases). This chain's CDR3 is CASSLETSRTYNEQFF. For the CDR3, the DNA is TGTGCCAGCAGCTTGGAAACTAGCCGGACCTACAATGAGCAGTTCTTC.